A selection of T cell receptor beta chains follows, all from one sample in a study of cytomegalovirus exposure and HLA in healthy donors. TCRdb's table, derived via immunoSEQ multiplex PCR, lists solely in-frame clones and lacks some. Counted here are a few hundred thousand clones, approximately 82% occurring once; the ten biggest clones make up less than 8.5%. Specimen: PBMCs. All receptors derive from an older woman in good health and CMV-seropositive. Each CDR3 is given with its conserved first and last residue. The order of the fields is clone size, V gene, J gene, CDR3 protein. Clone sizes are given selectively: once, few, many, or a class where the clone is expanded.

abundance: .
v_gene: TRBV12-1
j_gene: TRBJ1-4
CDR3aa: CASSAGTGVEKLFF

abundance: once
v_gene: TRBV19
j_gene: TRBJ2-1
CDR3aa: CASSIGQEQFF

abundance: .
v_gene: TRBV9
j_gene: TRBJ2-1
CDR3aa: CASSVVEALGDEQFF

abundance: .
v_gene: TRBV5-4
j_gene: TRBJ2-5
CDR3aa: CASSPGQGFFETQYF

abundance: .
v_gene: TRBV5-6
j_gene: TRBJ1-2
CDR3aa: CASRDAGTGVNYGYTF

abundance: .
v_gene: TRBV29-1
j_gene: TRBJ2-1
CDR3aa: CSVESLAGGIVNEQFF

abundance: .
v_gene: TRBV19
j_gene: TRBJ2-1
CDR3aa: CASSQRTSGRGGSYNEQFF

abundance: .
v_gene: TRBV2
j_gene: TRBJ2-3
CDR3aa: CASKTSGTTSTDTQYF

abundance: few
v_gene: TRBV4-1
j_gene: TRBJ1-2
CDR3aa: CASSQGAPTNYGYTF

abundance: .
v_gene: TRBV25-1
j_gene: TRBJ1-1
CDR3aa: CASSGLLGASNTEAFF

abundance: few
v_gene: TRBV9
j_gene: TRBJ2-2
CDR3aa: CASSVVGTGGELFF

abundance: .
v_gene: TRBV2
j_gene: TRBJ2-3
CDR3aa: CASSDLRRGSTDTQYF

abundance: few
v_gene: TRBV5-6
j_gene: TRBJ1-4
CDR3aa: CASSLDQGGNEKLFF

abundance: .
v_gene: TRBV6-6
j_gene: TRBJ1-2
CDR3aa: CASSLLGTANGYTF

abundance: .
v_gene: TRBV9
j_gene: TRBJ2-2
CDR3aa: CASSKTSGRSYTGELFF

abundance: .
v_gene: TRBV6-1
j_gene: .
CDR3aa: CAAKYRGTYEQYF

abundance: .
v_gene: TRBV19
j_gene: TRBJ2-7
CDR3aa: CASRISGTGTYEQYF

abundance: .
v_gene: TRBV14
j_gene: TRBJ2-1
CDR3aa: CASSPVGRDNEQFF

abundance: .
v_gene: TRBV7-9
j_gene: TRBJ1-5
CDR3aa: CSSSLGGLNQPQHF

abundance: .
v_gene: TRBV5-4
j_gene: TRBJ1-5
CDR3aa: CASSLSSGGPQHF

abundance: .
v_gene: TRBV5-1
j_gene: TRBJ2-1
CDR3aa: CASSTRAGGYNEQFF

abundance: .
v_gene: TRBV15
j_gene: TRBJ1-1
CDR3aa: CATSRDRVNTEAFF

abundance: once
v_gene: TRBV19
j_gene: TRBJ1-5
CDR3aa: CASSMLSIRSNQPQHF

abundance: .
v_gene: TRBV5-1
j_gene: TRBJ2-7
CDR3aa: CASSQALGTSYEQYF

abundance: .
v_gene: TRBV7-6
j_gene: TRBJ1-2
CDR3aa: CASSLETGAGGYTF

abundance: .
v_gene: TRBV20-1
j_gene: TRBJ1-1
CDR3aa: CSARIGRGAFF

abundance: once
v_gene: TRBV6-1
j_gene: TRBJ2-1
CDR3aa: CASCLARYNEQFF

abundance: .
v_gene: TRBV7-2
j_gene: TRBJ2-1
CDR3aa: CASSLGQGLYNEQFF

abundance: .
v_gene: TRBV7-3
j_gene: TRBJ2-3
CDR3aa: CASSRGIAGGPDTQYF

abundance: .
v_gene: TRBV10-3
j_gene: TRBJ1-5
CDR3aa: CATGGGNQPQHF

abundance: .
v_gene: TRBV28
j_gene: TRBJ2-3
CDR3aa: CASSLLGQGESDTQYF

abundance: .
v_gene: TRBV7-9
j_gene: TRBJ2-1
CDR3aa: CASSFTTREDEQFF

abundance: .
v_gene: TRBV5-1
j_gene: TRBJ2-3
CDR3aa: CASSLEEPNTDTQYF

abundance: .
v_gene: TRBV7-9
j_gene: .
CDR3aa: CASSVDYYEQYF

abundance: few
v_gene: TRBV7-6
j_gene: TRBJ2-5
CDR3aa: CASSFGGVETQYF

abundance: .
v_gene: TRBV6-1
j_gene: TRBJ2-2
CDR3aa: CASTPREPGELFF

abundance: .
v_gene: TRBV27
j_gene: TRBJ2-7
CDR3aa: CASSPRGGSYEQYF

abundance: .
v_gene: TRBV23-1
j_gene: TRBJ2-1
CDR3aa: CASSQTGRAPYNEQFF

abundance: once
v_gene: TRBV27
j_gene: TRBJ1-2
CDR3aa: CASRHPTGTVFYGYTF

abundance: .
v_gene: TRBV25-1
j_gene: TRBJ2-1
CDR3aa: CASSESLSTGINEQFF

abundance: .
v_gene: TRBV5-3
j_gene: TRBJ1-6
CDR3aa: CARSLGTGAGTGSPLHF

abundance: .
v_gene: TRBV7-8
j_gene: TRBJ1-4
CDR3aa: CATRKGRVWATNEKLFF

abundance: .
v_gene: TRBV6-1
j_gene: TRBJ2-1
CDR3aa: CASSDPDRYEQFF

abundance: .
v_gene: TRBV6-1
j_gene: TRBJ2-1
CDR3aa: CASTPTSGSWNEQFF

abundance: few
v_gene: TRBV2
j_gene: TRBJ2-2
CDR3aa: CASSETSGFTGELFF

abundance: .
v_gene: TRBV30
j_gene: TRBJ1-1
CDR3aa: CAWARESTEAFF

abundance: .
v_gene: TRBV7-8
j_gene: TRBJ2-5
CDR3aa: CASSLARGRAGTQYF

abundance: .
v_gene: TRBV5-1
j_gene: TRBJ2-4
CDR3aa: CASSLGRGEGAKNIQYF

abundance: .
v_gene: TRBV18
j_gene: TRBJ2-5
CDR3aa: CASSPRTGETQYF

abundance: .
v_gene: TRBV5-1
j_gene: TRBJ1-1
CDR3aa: CASSPGQGNTEAFF

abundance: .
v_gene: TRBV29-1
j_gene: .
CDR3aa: CSASPQGQSDEQYF

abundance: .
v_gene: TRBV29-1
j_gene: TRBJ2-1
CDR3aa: CSVRSATVYNEQFF

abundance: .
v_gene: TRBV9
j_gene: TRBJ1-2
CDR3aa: CASSAGGGLGYGYTF

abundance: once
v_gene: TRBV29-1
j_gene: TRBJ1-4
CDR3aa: CSVMRQRGAELFF

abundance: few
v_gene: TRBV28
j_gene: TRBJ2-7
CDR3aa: CASRPPGLAGDYEQYF

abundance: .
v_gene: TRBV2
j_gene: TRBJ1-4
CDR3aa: CASRAGDGTNEKLFF

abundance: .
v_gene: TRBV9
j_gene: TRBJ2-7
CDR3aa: CASSVAASGTYEQYF

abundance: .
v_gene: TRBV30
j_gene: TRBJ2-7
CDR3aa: CAWTPSTLGTYEQYF

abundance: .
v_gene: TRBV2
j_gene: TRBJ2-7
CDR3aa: CASRNLGLAGDSEQYF